Listed here are 30 T cell receptor beta chains from one sample, sequenced in a study of patients and donors after allogeneic stem cell transplantation. MiXCR, run by TCRdb on the RT-PCR reads, gives a single entry per CDR3 protein. The sample shows over 200,000 distinct CDR3 sequences, around 40% of them seen only once. Sequencing used blood, either unsorted or a sorted T cell fraction (not recorded which). The receptor source for this set is a human donor who was either an allogeneic HSCT recipient or a stem cell or donor lymphocyte infusion donor (not recorded which). It is not recorded whose cells these are; they may come from a transplant donor.

The J gene is TRBJ2-2, the V gene TRBV15; no clear D. The CDR3 runs 13 residues. Trimming pared 2 bases from V and 4 bases from J, leaving 5 bases between. CDR1 LNHNV and CDR2 YYDKDF come from the germline V gene (reference sequence). The CDR3 loop is CATSRSPTGELFF. The CDR3, as DNA: TGTGCCACCAGCAGATCCCCCACCGGGGAGCTGTTTTTT.

CDR3 region: CASSVMTGNYGYTF. In DNA, the CDR3 is TGTGCCAGCAGCGTAATGACAGGGAACTATGGCTACACCTTC. This chain joins TRBV9 and TRBJ1-2; 7 positions match TRBD1. The V gene end was trimmed by 1 base and the J gene end by 2 bases; junction bases not matched to a gene: 2. Germline-derived CDR1 and CDR2 are SGDLS and YYNGEE. The CDR3 has 14 amino acids.

This clonotype was seen repeatedly, ten times or more. The CDR3 loop is CASSHRGSHGYTF. CDR3 DNA sequence: TGTGCCAGCAGCCACCGGGGGTCCCATGGCTACACCTTC. The chain combines TRBV12-3 or TRBV12-4 with TRBJ1-2; a possible D gene is TRBD1 (5 bases). V was clipped by 6 bases and J by 6 bases, with 14 bases between them. CDR3 size: 13 residues.

The chain carries TRBV5-1 and TRBJ1-2; no reliable D call. With 0 bases removed from V and 5 bases from J, the gap between germline ends came to 11 bases. The CDR3 has 14 residues. Per the germline V gene, CDR1 is SGHRS and CDR2 is YFSETQ. This chain's CDR3 is CASSLERAGYGYTF. In nucleotides, the CDR3 is TGCGCCAGCAGCTTGGAAAGGGCGGGATATGGCTACACCTTC.

This clonotype was counted only a few times. The CDR3 region has the DNA TGCAGTGCTAGAGCCTCGGACAGTTCAAATGAAAAACTGTTTTTT. Translated, it gives CSARASDSSNEKLFF. The chain combines TRBV20-1 with TRBJ1-4; tentative D call: TRBD1 (6 bases). The CDR3 runs 15 residues. Deletions cut 1 base from V and 5 bases from J, with 14 bases between. Looked up from germline, CDR1 is DFQATT and CDR2 is SNEGSKA (reference sequence).

This chain links TRBV20-1 with TRBJ2-5; D may be TRBD2 (6 bases). The CDR3 is 15 amino acids. V gave up 1 base and J gave up 5 bases, with 17 bases separating them. Germline V lookup: CDR1 DFQATT, CDR2 SNEGSKA (reference sequence). The chain's CDR3 is CSARVLGRPWETQYF. The CDR3 nucleotides read TGCAGTGCTAGAGTCTTAGGGAGGCCTTGGGAGACCCAGTACTTC.

The gene calls are TRBV20-1 and TRBJ1-5, with 8 bases matching TRBD1. This CDR3 has 17 amino acids. V trimming: 4 bases; J trimming: 3 bases; junction bases outside the gene matches: 14. Germline-derived CDR1 and CDR2 are DFQATT and SNEGSKA (reference sequence). CDR3 bases: TGCAGTGCTAAGGACAGGGTGGGTTGGGGTTTCAATCAGCCCCAGCATTTT. Amino acid sequence: CSAKDRVGWGFNQPQHF.

The V and J genes are TRBV7-9 and TRBJ1-3, with unresolved D. This CDR3 has 15 amino acids. V shed 4 bases and J shed 2 bases, with 12 bases lying between them. Germline CDR1 SEHNR, CDR2 FQNEAQ (reference sequence). The CDR3 nucleotides read TGTGCCAGCAGCTCGTCCGCCGCCACTGGAAACACCATATATTTT. Its translation is CASSSSAATGNTIYF.

This chain connects TRBV3-1 to TRBJ1-5; D is uncertain. Looked up from germline, CDR1 is LGHDT and CDR2 is YNNKEL (reference sequence). CDR3 size: 16 residues. V was cut by 5 bases and J by 2 bases, with 16 bases left in between. CDR3 amino acids: CASSYGPISGNQPQHF. CDR3 coding DNA: TGTGCCAGCAGCTACGGACCGATCTCGGGCAATCAGCCCCAGCATTTT.

This clonotype occurred a few times. The gene calls are TRBV29-1 and TRBJ1-1, with D perhaps matching TRBD1 (5 bases). V dropped 1 base and J dropped 5 bases, with 20 bases sitting between them. Germline CDR1 is SQVTM and CDR2 is ANQGSEA. This CDR3 contains 16 residues. The CDR3 DNA is TGCAGCGTTGAAGGGGACCTGGTGGGTAGGGAGACTGAAGCTTTCTTT. This encodes CSVEGDLVGRETEAFF.

The J gene is TRBJ2-5, the V gene TRBV29-1; TRBD2 might be the D (5 bases). V lost 5 bases and J 7 bases, leaving 14 bases between the germline ends. In germline, CDR1 is SQVTM, CDR2 ANQGSEA. This CDR3 is 12 amino acids long. CDR3 sequence reads: CSVTRSEGTQYF. CDR3 DNA: TGCAGCGTTACCAGGTCCGAGGGGACCCAGTACTTC.

The chain carries TRBV30 and TRBJ1-1; the D gene is possibly TRBD1 (5 bases). Trimming pared 1 base from V and 8 bases from J, leaving 23 bases between. This CDR3 has 16 amino acids. The germline V gene has CDR1 GTSNPN and CDR2 SVGIG (reference sequence). CDR3 in amino acids: CAWSDAGTKGKSEAFF. The CDR3 DNA reads TGTGCCTGGAGTGACGCTGGGACCAAGGGAAAAAGCGAAGCTTTCTTT.

The V call is TRBV29-1, the J call TRBJ2-7; D may be TRBD1 (6 bases). The CDR3 contains 13 residues. The ends were cut back, 6 bases at V and 3 bases at J, with 15 bases in the middle. Per germline, CDR1 SQVTM and CDR2 ANQGSEA. The CDR3: CSVLQGRGYEQYF. CDR3 DNA: TGCAGCGTCTTACAGGGAAGGGGCTACGAGCAGTACTTC.

The chain combines TRBV5-6 with TRBJ2-7; 7 positions agree with TRBD1. Germline V gives CDR1 SGHDT, CDR2 YYEEEE. V shed 5 bases and J 6 bases; nucleotides not matched to a gene: 11. The CDR3 contains 14 residues. In DNA form, the CDR3 reads TGTGCCAGCAGTTTCTACGACAGGGATGGCGAGCAGTACTTC. Translated, it gives CASSFYDRDGEQYF.

There are a few counts of this clonotype. The chain has TRBV7-8 and TRBJ2-3, with a weak D call TRBD2 (7 bases). Trimming removed 1 base at V and 1 base at J, with 12 bases between. This CDR3 is built from 16 residues. The germline V gene encodes CDR1 SGHVS and CDR2 FQNEAQ. CDR3 residues: CASSLDPGGGTDTQYF. The CDR3 DNA sequence: TGTGCCAGCAGCTTAGATCCGGGGGGCGGCACAGATACGCAGTATTTT. The full variable domain, with the rest looked up from reference TRBV7-8 and TRBJ2-3, is GAGVSQSPRYKVAKRGQDVALRCDPISGHVSLFWYQQALGQGPEFLTYFQNEAQLDKSGLPSDRFFAERPEGSVSTLKIQRTQQEDSAVYLCASSLDPGGGTDTQYFGPGTRLTVL.

This clonotype was counted between two and nine times. This chain uses TRBV20-1 with TRBJ2-1, with a weak D call TRBD1 (6 bases). V dropped 5 bases and J dropped 0 bases, with 14 bases sitting between them. The V gene's germline CDR1 is DFQATT and CDR2 SNEGSKA (reference sequence). The CDR3 contains 15 residues. The CDR3 bases are TGCAGTGCTCCTCCAGGGGATGGCTCCTACAATGAGCAGTTCTTC. It encodes CSAPPGDGSYNEQFF.

The chain couples TRBV12-3 or TRBV12-4 to TRBJ1-1, with no clear D. This CDR3 is built from 14 residues. Trimming took off 3 bases at V and 6 bases at J, with 14 bases between the two ends. CDR3 sequence reads: CASSFHMESPEAFF. The CDR3 bases are TGTGCCAGCAGTTTCCACATGGAGAGCCCTGAAGCTTTCTTT.

This clonotype turned up a few times. The rearrangement links TRBV5-1 to TRBJ1-1; D is unclear. The CDR3 consists of 11 residues. V lost 0 bases and J lost 8, with 5 bases in between. CDR1 and CDR2 from the germline V gene are SGHRS and YFSETQ. This CDR3 reads CASSLDGEAFF. Here the CDR3 DNA reads TGCGCCAGCAGCTTGGACGGGGAAGCTTTCTTT.

The chain is built from TRBV7-3 and TRBJ1-1; maybe TRBD1 (6 bases). V lost 5 bases to trimming and J lost 4 bases, with 20 bases between them. CDR1 SGHTA and CDR2 FQGTGA come from the germline V gene. The CDR3 consists of 16 residues. DNA of the CDR3: TGTGCCAGCAGCACAGGGCTCAGGGGTTCTGTCACTGAAGCTTTCTTT. It is translated as CASSTGLRGSVTEAFF.

The gene calls are TRBV3-1 and TRBJ2-1, with 7 bases lining up with TRBD2. V was clipped by 4 bases and J by 3 bases; unmatched bases: 3. The CDR3 is 14 residues long. CDR1 LGHDT and CDR2 YNNKEL come from the germline V gene (reference sequence). The DNA of the CDR3 is TGTGCCAGCAGCCGGACTAGGGTCTACAATGAGCAGTTCTTC. Amino acids: CASSRTRVYNEQFF.

CDR3 region: CASATGGYGYTF. Here the CDR3 DNA reads TGTGCCAGCGCGACGGGGGGCTATGGCTACACCTTC. This rearrangement joins TRBV7-9 to TRBJ1-2; weak D call: TRBD1 (5 bases). Germline V gives CDR1 SEHNR, CDR2 FQNEAQ (reference sequence). The CDR3 covers 12 residues. Trimming pared 8 bases from V and 4 bases from J, leaving 11 bases between.

This CDR3 reads CASSGQTSEAFF. CDR3 DNA sequence: TGTGCCAGCAGTGGGCAGACGTCTGAAGCTTTCTTT. The V gene is TRBV2, the J gene TRBJ1-1; no definite D call. V dropped 4 bases and J dropped 6 bases, with 9 bases sitting between them. This CDR3 is built from 12 residues. Germline CDR1 and CDR2: SNHLY and FYNNEI.

The CDR3 DNA is TGCAGTGCTAGAGTCGGCAGAGTAAACTATGGCTACACCTTC. Translating gives CSARVGRVNYGYTF. J is TRBJ1-2 and V is TRBV20-1; no clear D. CDR1 is DFQATT, CDR2 SNEGSKA, per germline (reference sequence). The CDR3 is 14 amino acids. V was clipped by 1 base and J by 2 bases, with 11 bases between them.

This clonotype was recorded a few times. The chain is built from TRBV29-1 and TRBJ1-1; D is unclear. The V gene lost 8 bases and the J gene lost 4 bases, with 8 bases spanning the gap. This CDR3 is 10 amino acids long. Germline CDR1 reads SQVTM; CDR2 reads ANQGSEA. CDR3 in DNA: TGCAGCACCGAAATCACTGAAGCTTTCTTT. It encodes CSTEITEAFF.

The V and J genes are TRBV12-3 or TRBV12-4 and TRBJ1-2; TRBD1 is a possible D gene (6 bases). This CDR3 contains 16 residues. Trimming shortened V by 2 bases and J by 6 bases, and 19 bases separated the two germline ends. The CDR3 reads CASSLYAGAGKDGYTF. The CDR3 DNA is TGTGCCAGCAGTTTATACGCAGGGGCTGGGAAGGATGGCTACACCTTC.

This clonotype occurred a few times. The chain links TRBV15 to TRBJ2-3, with D possibly matching TRBD1 (5 bases). The CDR3 has 14 residues. Trimming left V 1 base short and J 2 bases short, with 7 bases between. Germline V gives CDR1 LNHNV, CDR2 YYDKDF (reference sequence). CDR3 amino acids: CATSRGTFTDTQYF. The CDR3 DNA sequence: TGTGCCACCAGCAGAGGGACATTCACAGATACGCAGTATTTT. The full variable domain, with the rest looked up from reference TRBV15 and TRBJ2-3, is DAMVIQNPRYQVTQFGKPVTLSCSQTLNHNVMYWYQQKSSQAPKLLFHYYDKDFNNEADTPDNFQSRRPNTSFCFLDIRSPGLGDTAMYLCATSRGTFTDTQYFGPGTRLTVL.

In this sample, this clonotype turned up a few times. The chain has TRBV20-1 and TRBJ2-1; D ambiguous. V lost 0 bases and J lost 3, with 12 bases in between. The V gene's germline CDR1 is DFQATT and CDR2 SNEGSKA (reference sequence). This CDR3 spans 15 amino acids. The CDR3: CSARDQRAIYNEQFF. The CDR3 region has the DNA TGCAGTGCTAGAGATCAAAGGGCGATCTACAATGAGCAGTTCTTC.

The chain employs TRBV24-1 and TRBJ2-1; D possibly corresponds to TRBD2 (6 bases). CDR1 and CDR2 from the germline V gene are KGHDR and SFDVKD. The CDR3 has 13 residues. The V end was cut by 5 bases, the J end by 8 bases, with 12 bases between. The CDR3 DNA reads TGTGCCACCAGTGGAGGAGGGAGCGATGAGCAGTTCTTC. Translation gives CATSGGGSDEQFF.

V is TRBV10-3 and J is TRBJ1-2; 9 nucleotides align to TRBD1. Germline trimming cut 2 bases from V and 8 bases from J; bases unmatched to any gene: 6. This CDR3 is 14 amino acids long. Germline V gene sequence: CDR1 ENHRY, CDR2 SYGVKD. In DNA form, the CDR3 reads TGTGCCATCAGTGAGAGGACAGGGGTGTGGGGCTACACCTTC. Its translation is CAISERTGVWGYTF.

This clonotype was seen a few times. Written as DNA, the CDR3 is TGTGCCAGCAGTTTGGGGCAACCCAACTATGGCTACACCTTC. Translating gives CASSLGQPNYGYTF. This rearrangement joins TRBV12-3 or TRBV12-4 to TRBJ1-2; TRBD1 might be the D (5 bases). The CDR3 covers 14 residues. The germline V and J ends were trimmed by 3 bases and 2 bases, with 10 bases remaining between them.